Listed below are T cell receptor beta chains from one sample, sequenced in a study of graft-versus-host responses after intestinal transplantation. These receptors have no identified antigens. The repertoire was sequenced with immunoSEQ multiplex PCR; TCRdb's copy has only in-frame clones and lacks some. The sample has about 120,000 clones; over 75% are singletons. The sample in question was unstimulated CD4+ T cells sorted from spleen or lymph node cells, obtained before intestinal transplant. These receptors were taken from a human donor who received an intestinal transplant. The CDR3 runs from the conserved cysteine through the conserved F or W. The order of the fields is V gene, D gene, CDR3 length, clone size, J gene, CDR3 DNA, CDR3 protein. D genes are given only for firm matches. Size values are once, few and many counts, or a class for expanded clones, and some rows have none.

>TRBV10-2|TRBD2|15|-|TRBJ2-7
TGCGCCAGCAGTGGAGGGGCTAGCGGGGTATACGAGCAGTACTTC
CASSGGASGVYEQYF
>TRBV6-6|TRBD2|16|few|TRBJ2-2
TGTGCCAGCAGATTGGGACTAGCGGGGAGCACCGGGGAGCTGTTTTTT
CASRLGLAGSTGELFF
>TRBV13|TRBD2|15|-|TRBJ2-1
TGTGCCAGCAGCGCGACTAGCGGAAGGTACAATGAGCAGTTCTTC
CASSATSGRYNEQFF
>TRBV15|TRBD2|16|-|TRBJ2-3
TGTGCCACCAGCAGTTTCACGGGGGGGCGGTCAGATACGCAGTATTTT
CATSSFTGGRSDTQYF
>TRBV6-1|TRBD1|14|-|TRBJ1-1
TGTGCCAGCAGACAGGGGGGATTGAACACTGAAGCTTTCTTT
CASRQGGLNTEAFF
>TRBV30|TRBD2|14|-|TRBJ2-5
TGTGCCTGGAGTTTGGGCGGGAGTGGAGAGACCCAGTACTTC
CAWSLGGSGETQYF
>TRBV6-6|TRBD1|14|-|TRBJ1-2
TGTGCCAGCAGTTACGGGGACAGACTTTTGGGCTACACCTTC
CASSYGDRLLGYTF
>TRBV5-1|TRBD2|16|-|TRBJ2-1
TGCGCCAGCAGCCCTGGGACTAGCGGGAGGGTAAATGAGCAGTTCTTC
CASSPGTSGRVNEQFF
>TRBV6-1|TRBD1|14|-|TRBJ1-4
TGTGCCAGCAGTGAACAGGGGGTCAGTGAAAAACTGTTTTTT
CASSEQGVSEKLFF
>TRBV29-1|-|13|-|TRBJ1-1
TGCAGCGTTGAGGATCGGGTACCCACTGAAGCTTTCTTT
CSVEDRVPTEAFF
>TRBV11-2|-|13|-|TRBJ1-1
TGTGCCAGCAGCTCCGGGATTAACACTGAAGCTTTCTTT
CASSSGINTEAFF
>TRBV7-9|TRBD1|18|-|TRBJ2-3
TGTGCCAGCAGCTTAGACTTGGTGGGGACAGACTTCACAGATACGCAGTATTTT
CASSLDLVGTDFTDTQYF
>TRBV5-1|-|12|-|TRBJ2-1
TGCGCCAGCAGTACGGACGGGGGTGAGCAGTTCTTC
CASSTDGGEQFF
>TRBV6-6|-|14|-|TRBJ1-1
TGTGCCAGCAGTTACGCAGGGCGAGTCACTGAAGCTTTCTTT
CASSYAGRVTEAFF
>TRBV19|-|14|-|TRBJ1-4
TGTGCCAGTAGTAGGTCGGGGGGAAATGAAAAACTGTTTTTT
CASSRSGGNEKLFF
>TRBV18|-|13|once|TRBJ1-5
TGTGCCAGCTCACGGACAGAATATCAGCCCCAGCATTTT
CASSRTEYQPQHF
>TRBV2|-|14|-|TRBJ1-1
TGTGCCAGCACGAGGGACACCTTGGAGACTGAAGCTTTCTTT
CASTRDTLETEAFF
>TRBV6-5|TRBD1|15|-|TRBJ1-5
TGTGCCAGCAGCCCGGACAGGGTGAGCAATCAGCCCCAGCATTTT
CASSPDRVSNQPQHF
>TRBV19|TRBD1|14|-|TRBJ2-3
TGTGCCAGTACAACGACAGGGAGCACAGATACGCAGTATTTT
CASTTTGSTDTQYF
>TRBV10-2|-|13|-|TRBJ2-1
TGCGCCAGCAGGACTAGTTCTTACAATGAGCAGTTCTTC
CASRTSSYNEQFF
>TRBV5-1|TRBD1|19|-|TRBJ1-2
TGCGCCAGTCGGGACAGGTTAGAGCTATGGGGTAAAGCTAACTATGGCTACACCTTC
CASRDRLELWGKANYGYTF
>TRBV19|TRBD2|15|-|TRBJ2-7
TGTGCCAGTAGCCCAGCCAGACCAGCGGGAGCATGGCAGTACTTC
CASSPARPAGAWQYF
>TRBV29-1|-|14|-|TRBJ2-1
TGCAGCGTTGATTTGAGGATAGGAGGGGATGAGCAGTTCTTC
CSVDLRIGGDEQFF
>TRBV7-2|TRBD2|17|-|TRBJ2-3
TGTGCCAGCAGCTTAAGGGTTCTAGCGGGGGGCTCAGATACGCAGTATTTT
CASSLRVLAGGSDTQYF
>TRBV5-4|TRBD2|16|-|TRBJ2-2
TGTGCCAGCAGCTTCAGACTAGCGGGAGACACCGGGGAGCTGTTTTTT
CASSFRLAGDTGELFF
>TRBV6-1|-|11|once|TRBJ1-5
TGTGCCAGCAGTTCTAATCAGCCCCAGCATTTT
CASSSNQPQHF
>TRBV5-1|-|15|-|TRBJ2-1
TGCGCCAGCAGCTTTACGGGGAGCTCCTACAATGAGCAGTTCTTC
CASSFTGSSYNEQFF
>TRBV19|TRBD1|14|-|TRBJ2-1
TGTGCCAGTAGTCTCCGGGACAGTCGCAATGAGCAGTTCTTC
CASSLRDSRNEQFF